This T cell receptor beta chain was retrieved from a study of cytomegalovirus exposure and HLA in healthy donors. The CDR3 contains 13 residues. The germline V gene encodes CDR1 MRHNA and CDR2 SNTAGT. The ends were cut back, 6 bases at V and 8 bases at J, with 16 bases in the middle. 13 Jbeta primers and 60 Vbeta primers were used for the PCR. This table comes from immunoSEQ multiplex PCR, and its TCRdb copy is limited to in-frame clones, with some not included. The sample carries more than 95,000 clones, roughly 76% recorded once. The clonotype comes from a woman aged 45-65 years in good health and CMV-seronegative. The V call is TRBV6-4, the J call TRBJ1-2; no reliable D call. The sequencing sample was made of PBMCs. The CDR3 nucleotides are TGTGCCAGCAGCGATGGGGAGGGCAAAGGCTACACCTTC. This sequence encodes CASSDGEGKGYTF.